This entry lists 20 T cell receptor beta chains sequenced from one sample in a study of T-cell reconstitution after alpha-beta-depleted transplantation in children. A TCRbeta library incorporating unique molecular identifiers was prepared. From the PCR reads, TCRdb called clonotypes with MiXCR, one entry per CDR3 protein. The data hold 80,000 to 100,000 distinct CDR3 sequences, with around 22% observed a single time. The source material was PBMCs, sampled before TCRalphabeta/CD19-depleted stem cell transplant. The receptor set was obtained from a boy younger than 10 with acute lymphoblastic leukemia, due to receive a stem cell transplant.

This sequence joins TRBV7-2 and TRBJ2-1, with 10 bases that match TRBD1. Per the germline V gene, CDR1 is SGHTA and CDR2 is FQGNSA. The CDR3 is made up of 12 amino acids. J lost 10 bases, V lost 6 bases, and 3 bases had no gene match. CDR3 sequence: CASRTGGWEQFF. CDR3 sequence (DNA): TGTGCCAGCAGGACAGGGGGCTGGGAGCAGTTCTTC.

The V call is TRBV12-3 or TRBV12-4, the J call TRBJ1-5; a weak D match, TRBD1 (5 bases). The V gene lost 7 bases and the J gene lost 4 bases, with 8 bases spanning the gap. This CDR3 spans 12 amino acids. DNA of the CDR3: TGTGCCAGCAAACAGGAGAATCAGCCCCAGCATTTT. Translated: CASKQENQPQHF.

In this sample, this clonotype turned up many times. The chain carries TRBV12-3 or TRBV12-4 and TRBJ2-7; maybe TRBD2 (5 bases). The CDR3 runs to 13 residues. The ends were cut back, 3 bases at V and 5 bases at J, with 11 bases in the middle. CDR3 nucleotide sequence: TGTGCCAGCAGTTTGGCGGAGGTGAACGAGCAGTACTTC. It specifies CASSLAEVNEQYF.

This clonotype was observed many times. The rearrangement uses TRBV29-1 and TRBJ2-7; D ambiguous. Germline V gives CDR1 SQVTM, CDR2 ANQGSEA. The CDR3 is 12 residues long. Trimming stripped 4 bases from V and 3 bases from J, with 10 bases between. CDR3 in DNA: TGCAGCGTTGCTGGGGAAGGCTACGAGCAGTACTTC. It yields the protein CSVAGEGYEQYF.

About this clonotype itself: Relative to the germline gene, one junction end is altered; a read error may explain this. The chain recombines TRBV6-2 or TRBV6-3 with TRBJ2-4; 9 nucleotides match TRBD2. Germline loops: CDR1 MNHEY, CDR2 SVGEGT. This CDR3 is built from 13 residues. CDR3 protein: CASSYSQGLAPNF. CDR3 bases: TGTGCCAGCAGTTACTCTCAGGGACTAGCCCCGAACTTC.

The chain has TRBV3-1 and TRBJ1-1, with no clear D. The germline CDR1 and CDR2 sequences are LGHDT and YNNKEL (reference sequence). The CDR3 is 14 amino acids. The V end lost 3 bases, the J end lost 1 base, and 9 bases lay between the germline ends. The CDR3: CASSHTLSNTEAFF. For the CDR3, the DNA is TGTGCCAGCAGCCATACCCTCTCGAACACTGAAGCTTTCTTT.

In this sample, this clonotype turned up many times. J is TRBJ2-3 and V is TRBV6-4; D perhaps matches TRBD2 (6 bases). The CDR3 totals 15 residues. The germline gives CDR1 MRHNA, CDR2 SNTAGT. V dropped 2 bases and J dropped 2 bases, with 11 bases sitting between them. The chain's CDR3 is CASSDSGGATDTQYF. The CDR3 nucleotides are TGTGCCAGCAGTGACAGCGGAGGGGCCACAGATACGCAGTATTTT.

CDR3 nucleotide sequence: TGCAGCGTTGAGGGGACAGGGTGGTACAATGAGCAGTTCTTC. This encodes CSVEGTGWYNEQFF. The V call is TRBV29-1, the J call TRBJ2-1; TRBD1 aligns across 9 bases. Germline CDR1 is SQVTM and CDR2 is ANQGSEA. V dropped 3 bases and J dropped 4; count of bases not matched to a gene: 4. There are 14 residues in the CDR3.

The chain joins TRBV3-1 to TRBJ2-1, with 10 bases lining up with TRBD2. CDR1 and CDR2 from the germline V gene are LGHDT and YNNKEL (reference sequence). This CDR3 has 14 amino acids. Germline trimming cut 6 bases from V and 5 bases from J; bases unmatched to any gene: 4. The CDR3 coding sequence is TGTGCCAGCAGACGGACTAGCGGAGACAATGAGCAGTTCTTC. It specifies CASRRTSGDNEQFF.

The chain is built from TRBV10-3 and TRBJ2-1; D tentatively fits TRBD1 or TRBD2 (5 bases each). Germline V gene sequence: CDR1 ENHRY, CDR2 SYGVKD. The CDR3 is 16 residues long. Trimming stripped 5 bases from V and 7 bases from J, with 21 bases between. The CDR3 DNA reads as TGTGCCATCAGTCTAGCTCGAGGGCAGGGACGAAATGAGCAGTTCTTC. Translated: CAISLARGQGRNEQFF.

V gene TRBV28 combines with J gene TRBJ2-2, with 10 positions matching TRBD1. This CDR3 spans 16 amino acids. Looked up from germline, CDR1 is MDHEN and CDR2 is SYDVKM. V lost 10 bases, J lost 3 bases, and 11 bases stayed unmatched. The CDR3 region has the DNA TGTGCCACCGTGACCGGGACAGGGGTCGACACCGGGGAGCTGTTTTTT. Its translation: CATVTGTGVDTGELFF.

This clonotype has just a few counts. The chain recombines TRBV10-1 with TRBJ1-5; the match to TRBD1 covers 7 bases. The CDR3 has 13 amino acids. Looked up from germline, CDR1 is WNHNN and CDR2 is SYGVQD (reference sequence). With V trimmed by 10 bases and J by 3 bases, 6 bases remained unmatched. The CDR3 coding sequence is TGCGCCACCTCGGGACAGCACAATCAGCCCCAGCATTTT. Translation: CATSGQHNQPQHF.

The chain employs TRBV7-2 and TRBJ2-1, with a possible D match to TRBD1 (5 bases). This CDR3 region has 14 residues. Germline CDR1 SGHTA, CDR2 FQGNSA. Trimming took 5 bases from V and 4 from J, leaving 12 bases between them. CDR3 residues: CASSLRTLYNEQFF. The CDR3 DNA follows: TGTGCCAGCAGCCTACGGACACTTTACAATGAGCAGTTCTTC. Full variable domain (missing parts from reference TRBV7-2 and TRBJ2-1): GAGVSQSPSNKVTEKGKDVELRCDPISGHTALYWYRQSLGQGLEFLIYFQGNSAPDKSGLPSDRFSAERTGGSVSTLTIQRTQQEDSAVYLCASSLRTLYNEQFFGPGTRLTVL.

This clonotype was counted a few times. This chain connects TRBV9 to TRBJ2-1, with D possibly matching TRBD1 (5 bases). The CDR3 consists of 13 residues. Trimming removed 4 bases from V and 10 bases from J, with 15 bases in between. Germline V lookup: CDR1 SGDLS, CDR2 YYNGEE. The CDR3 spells CASSPSGPPEQFF. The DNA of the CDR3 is TGTGCCAGCAGCCCATCAGGGCCCCCGGAGCAGTTCTTC.

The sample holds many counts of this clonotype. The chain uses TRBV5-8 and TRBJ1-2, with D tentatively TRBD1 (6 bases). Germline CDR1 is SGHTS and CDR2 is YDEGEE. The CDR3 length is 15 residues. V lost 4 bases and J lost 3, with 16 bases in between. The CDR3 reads CASSHREGGHYGYTF. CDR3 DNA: TGTGCCAGCAGCCACAGGGAAGGAGGGCACTATGGCTACACCTTC.

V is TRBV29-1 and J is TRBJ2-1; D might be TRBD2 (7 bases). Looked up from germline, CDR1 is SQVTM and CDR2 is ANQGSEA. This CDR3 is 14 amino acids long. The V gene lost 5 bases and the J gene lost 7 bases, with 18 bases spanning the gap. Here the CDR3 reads CSVRRGRGTNEQFF. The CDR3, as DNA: TGCAGCGTTAGAAGGGGGAGGGGTACAAATGAGCAGTTCTTC.

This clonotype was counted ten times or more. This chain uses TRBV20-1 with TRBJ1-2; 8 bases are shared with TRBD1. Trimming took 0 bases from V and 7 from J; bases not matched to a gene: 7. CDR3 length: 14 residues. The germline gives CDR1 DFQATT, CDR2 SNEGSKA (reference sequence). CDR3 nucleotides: TGCAGTGCTAGAGACCAGGGGGCTCGCCGTGGCTACACCTTC. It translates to CSARDQGARRGYTF.

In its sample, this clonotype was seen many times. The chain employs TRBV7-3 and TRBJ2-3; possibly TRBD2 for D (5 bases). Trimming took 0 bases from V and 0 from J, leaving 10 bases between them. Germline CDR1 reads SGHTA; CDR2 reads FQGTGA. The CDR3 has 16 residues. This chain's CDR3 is CASSLTSRTSTDTQYF. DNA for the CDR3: TGTGCCAGCAGCTTAACATCCAGGACTAGCACAGATACGCAGTATTTT.

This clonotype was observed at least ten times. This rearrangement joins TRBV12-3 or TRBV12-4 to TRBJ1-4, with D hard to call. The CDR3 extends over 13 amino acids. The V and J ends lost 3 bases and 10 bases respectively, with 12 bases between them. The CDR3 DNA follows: TGTGCCAGCAGTTTCTCCAGGACTGCAAAACTGTTTTTT. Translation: CASSFSRTAKLFF.

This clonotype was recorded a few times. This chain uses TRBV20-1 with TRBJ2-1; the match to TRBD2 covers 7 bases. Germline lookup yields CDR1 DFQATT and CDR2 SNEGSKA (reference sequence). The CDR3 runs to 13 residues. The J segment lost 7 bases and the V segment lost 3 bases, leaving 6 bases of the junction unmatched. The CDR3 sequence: CSASGLGLNEQFF. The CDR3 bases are TGCAGTGCTAGCGGTTTGGGACTAAATGAGCAGTTCTTC.